This T cell receptor (beta chain) was documented in a study of cytomegalovirus exposure and HLA in healthy donors. Study-level findings and limits: Reportedly, diagnosis of cytomegalovirus status by the classifier showed high specificity and sensitivity. It was only CMV serostatus that was available as immune exposure information.

CDR1 LNHDA and CDR2 SQIVND come from the germline V gene (reference sequence). The ends lost 3 bases at V and 5 bases at J; junction bases unmatched: 7. This CDR3 spans 16 amino acids. Both 60 Vbeta primers and 13 Jbeta primers went into the PCR. Libraries were prepared by immunoSEQ multiplex PCR; TCRdb keeps only in-frame clonotypes and omits some of them. The table records 100,000 to 150,000 clones, more than 65% of them present only once. In the case of this clone: What it recognizes is unknown.

Specimen: PBMCs. This clonotype was sampled from a man between 18 and 29 years old in good health and CMV-seropositive. This chain joins TRBV19 and TRBJ1-2, with 12 positions matching TRBD1. CDR3 sequence: CASSITGTGGRYGYTF. In nucleotides, the CDR3 is TGTGCCAGTAGTATCACCGGGACAGGGGGCCGGTATGGCTACACCTTC.